These T cell receptor beta chains were read from a single sample in a study of PD-1 blockade in mismatch repair-deficient tumors. Clones were sequenced by immunoSEQ multiplex PCR, and TCRdb holds only the in-frame ones, with some missing. In the table there are over 30,000 clones, 80% of which are singletons. Sequenced here: PBMCs, sampled approximately 6 weeks after starting pembrolizumab. The receptor source for this set is an adult with mismatch repair-deficient cancer. Each CDR3 is given with its conserved first and last residue. A D gene is named only where the DNA matches it firmly. Rows give clone size only sometimes, using once, few, many, or a class for an expanded clone.

TRBV6-5	NA	TRBD2	TRBJ2-7	16	CASSYGTSGSRYEQYF	TGTGCCAGCAGCTACGGGACTAGCGGGAGTAGATACGAGCAGTACTTC
TRBV2	NA	TRBD2	TRBJ2-1	14	CASSELAGAHEQFF	TGTGCCAGCAGTGAACTAGCGGGAGCCCATGAGCAGTTCTTC
TRBV30	NA	NA	TRBJ2-5	14	CAWSPGVALETQYF	TGTGCCTGGAGTCCGGGAGTCGCTTTGGAGACCCAGTACTTC
TRBV28	NA	TRBD1	TRBJ1-4	15	CASSPTGTGNEKLFF	TGTGCCAGCAGTCCCACCGGGACAGGGAATGAAAAACTGTTTTTT
TRBV7-3	NA	TRBD2	TRBJ2-1	14	CASSLVSGSDEQFF	TGTGCCAGCAGCTTAGTGAGCGGGAGTGACGAGCAGTTCTTC
TRBV9	NA	TRBD2	TRBJ2-3	16	CASSRTSGRATDTQYF	TGTGCCAGCAGCCGGACTAGCGGGAGGGCCACAGATACGCAGTATTTT
TRBV11-2	few	NA	TRBJ2-7	13	CASSFDRIYEQYF	TGTGCCAGCAGCTTCGACAGGATCTACGAGCAGTACTTC
TRBV6-7	NA	NA	TRBJ2-7	15	CASSRWAVGGYEQYF	TGTGCCAGCAGCCGCTGGGCAGTCGGAGGCTACGAGCAGTACTTC
TRBV5-1	NA	NA	TRBJ2-3	15	CASSLTGSPNPTQYF	TGCGCCAGCAGCTTAACGGGGTCCCCAAATCCCACGCAGTATTTT
TRBV29-1	NA	TRBD1	TRBJ2-7	12	CSAGDRAYEQYF	TGCAGCGCTGGGGACAGGGCTTACGAGCAGTACTTC
TRBV18	few	TRBD2	TRBJ2-7	13	CASSPTGTSEQYF	TGTGCCAGCTCACCAACCGGGACTAGCGAGCAGTACTTC
TRBV28	NA	TRBD1	TRBJ2-1	16	CASSSDRAITYNEQFF	TGTGCCAGCAGCTCGGACAGGGCGATCACCTACAATGAGCAGTTCTTC
TRBV19	NA	TRBD1	TRBJ2-2	16	CASKGPGQGNTGELFF	TGTGCCAGTAAGGGTCCGGGACAGGGAAACACCGGGGAGCTGTTTTTT
TRBV7-2	NA	NA	TRBJ2-7	14	CASSLALGGYEQYF	TGTGCCAGCAGCTTAGCGCTTGGCGGTTACGAGCAGTACTTC
TRBV5-1	NA	TRBD2	TRBJ2-3	14	CASSLGGSSDTQYF	TGCGCCAGCAGCTTGGGCGGGAGTTCAGATACGCAGTATTTT
TRBV7-7	NA	TRBD2	TRBJ2-3	15	CASSQGGLAADTQYF	TGTGCCAGCAGCCAGGGGGGACTAGCTGCAGATACGCAGTATTTT
TRBV28	NA	TRBD2	TRBJ2-3	17	CASSLSLAGTSTDTQYF	TGTGCCAGCAGTTTATCGCTAGCGGGTACCAGCACAGATACGCAGTATTTT
TRBV25-1	NA	NA	TRBJ1-5	13	CASSEQENQPQHF	TGTGCCAGCAGTGAACAGGAAAATCAGCCCCAGCATTTT
TRBV28	once	TRBD2	TRBJ2-3	17	CASSLLGLAGGPDTQYF	TGTGCCAGCAGTTTACTGGGACTAGCGGGAGGGCCAGATACGCAGTATTTT
TRBV9	once	TRBD1	TRBJ1-1	17	CASSVAGTGGSGTEAFF	TGTGCCAGCAGCGTAGCTGGGACAGGGGGGTCGGGCACTGAAGCTTTCTTT
TRBV7-3	NA	TRBD2	TRBJ2-1	15	CASSRGTSGDNEQFF	TGTGCCAGCAGCCGCGGGACTAGCGGGGACAATGAGCAGTTCTTC
TRBV7-9	NA	TRBD1	TRBJ1-1	13	CASSLTGRTEAFF	TGTGCCAGCAGCTTGACAGGGAGGACTGAAGCTTTCTTT
TRBV7-7	NA	NA	TRBJ2-3	14	CASSLEAGTDTQYF	TGTGCCAGCAGCTTAGAGGCCGGGACAGATACGCAGTATTTT